A single sample is the source of the 26 T cell receptor beta chains below, sequenced in a study of T cell responses to AZD1222 COVID-19 vaccine. The repertoire was sequenced with immunoSEQ multiplex PCR; TCRdb's copy has only in-frame clones and lacks some. In total, the table holds about 140,000 clones. The sequenced material came from peripheral blood. The source of these receptors is an adult in good health.

The chain carries TRBV18 and TRBJ1-6; D gene unclear. The V end lost 3 bases, the J end lost 6 bases, and 9 bases lay between the germline ends. CDR3 length: 14 amino acids. The germline CDR1 and CDR2 sequences are KGHSH and LQKENI. CDR3 amino acids: CASSPGERNSPLHF. CDR3 DNA: TGTGCCAGCTCACCTGGGGAACGTAATTCACCCCTCCACTTT.

The rearrangement joins TRBV5-4 to TRBJ2-5; possible D gene TRBD2, 6 bases. Germline CDR1 SGHNT, CDR2 YYREEE (reference sequence). V was clipped by 0 bases and J by 5 bases, with 8 bases between them. This CDR3 is 13 amino acids long. CDR3 sequence: CASSLGLAETQYF. CDR3 bases: TGTGCCAGCAGCTTGGGGCTAGCGGAGACCCAGTACTTC.

The genes are TRBV30 and TRBJ2-1; possibly TRBD1 for D (6 bases). Trimming shortened V by 4 bases and J by 1 base, and 14 bases separated the two germline ends. CDR3 length: 15 residues. From germline, CDR1 is GTSNPN and CDR2 SVGIG (reference sequence). CDR3 DNA: TGTGCCTGGACTAGTACAGGGTTGTCCTACAATGAGCAGTTCTTC. Residues: CAWTSTGLSYNEQFF.

This rearrangement joins TRBV9 to TRBJ1-2; TRBD1 matches 8 bases. The junction had 6 bases not matched to a gene; V was cut back by 4 bases and J by 4 bases. Looked up from germline, CDR1 is SGDLS and CDR2 is YYNGEE. The length of the CDR3 is 14 residues. The CDR3 DNA sequence: TGTGCCAGCAGCCCTCGGACAGGGCCCTATGGCTACACCTTC. Translated: CASSPRTGPYGYTF. The full variable domain, its missing parts supplied by reference TRBV9 and TRBJ1-2, is DSGVTQTPKHLITATGQRVTLRCSPRSGDLSVYWYQQSLDQGLQFLIQYYNGEERAKGNILERFSAQQFPDLHSELNLSSLELGDSALYFCASSPRTGPYGYTFGSGTRLTVV.

The chain links TRBV28 to TRBJ1-2; D gene unclear. This CDR3 region has 16 residues. Trimming took off 1 base at V and 5 bases at J, with 17 bases between the two ends. Germline V CDR1 and CDR2: MDHEN, SYDVKM. This chain's CDR3 is CASSLSVGTRRYGYTF. In DNA form, the CDR3 reads TGTGCCAGCAGTTTATCCGTAGGCACTCGACGATATGGCTACACCTTC.

The J gene is TRBJ2-7, the V gene TRBV7-9; D is uncertain. V was clipped by 1 base and J by 5 bases, with 6 bases between them. Germline loops: CDR1 SEHNR, CDR2 FQNEAQ (reference sequence). The CDR3 spans 12 residues. The CDR3 DNA reads as TGTGCCAGCAGCTTAGTTTCGCACGAGCAGTACTTC. This gives the protein CASSLVSHEQYF.

The J gene is TRBJ2-2, the V gene TRBV5-1; 11 positions match TRBD1. CDR1 SGHRS and CDR2 YFSETQ come from the germline V gene. This CDR3 spans 18 amino acids. J gave up 5 bases and V 0 bases, and 9 bases lay outside the gene matches. CDR3 nucleotides: TGCGCCAGCAGCTTGGAAGGACAGGGGGCAAGAAGGACCGGGGAGCTGTTTTTT. It is translated as CASSLEGQGARRTGELFF.

The chain carries TRBV7-2 and TRBJ1-5, with D unclear. The CDR3 sequence is 16 residues long. In germline, CDR1 is SGHTA, CDR2 FQGNSA. V lost 1 base to trimming and J lost 0 bases, with 10 bases between them. CDR3 DNA: TGTGCCAGCAGCTTAGGTGCAGGATATAGCAATCAGCCCCAGCATTTT. Translating gives CASSLGAGYSNQPQHF.

The V call is TRBV28, the J call TRBJ2-1; 12 bases map to TRBD2. The V and J ends lost 5 bases and 4 bases, in that order; junction bases with no gene match: 3. CDR1 and CDR2 from the germline V gene are MDHEN and SYDVKM. This CDR3 region has 15 residues. The CDR3 protein is CASSELAGGYNEQFF. CDR3 DNA sequence: TGTGCCAGCAGTGAACTAGCGGGGGGTTACAATGAGCAGTTCTTC.

The chain employs TRBV6-5 and TRBJ1-6; 8 positions agree with TRBD1. V was pared by 6 bases and J by 7 bases, with 5 bases of the junction left unmatched. In germline, CDR1 is MNHEY, CDR2 SVGAGI. CDR3 length equals 14 residues. The CDR3 sequence is CASSSRQGNSPLHF. The DNA of the CDR3 is TGTGCCAGCAGCTCCCGACAGGGGAATTCACCCCTCCACTTT.

As for this clone: The sample has other DNA sequences that encode this CDR3 too. The CDR3 here is CASSQESRNTEAFF. CDR3 DNA: TGTGCCAGCAGCCAAGAGTCGAGGAACACTGAAGCTTTCTTT. The rearrangement links TRBV3-1 (or the pseudogene TRBV3-2) to TRBJ1-1; no definite D call. The CDR3 extends over 14 amino acids. The V gene's germline CDR1 is LGHDT and CDR2 YNNKEL (reference sequence). Trimming removed 0 bases at V and 1 base at J, with 6 bases between.

The rearrangement links TRBV30 to TRBJ1-3, with D unclear. Trimming pared 2 bases from V and 0 bases from J, leaving 8 bases between. From germline, CDR1 is GTSNPN and CDR2 SVGIG (reference sequence). The CDR3 runs 14 residues. The CDR3 sequence: CAWSMAHSGNTIYF. Here the CDR3 DNA reads TGTGCCTGGAGTATGGCTCACTCTGGAAACACCATATATTTT.

The chain employs TRBV5-6 and TRBJ1-5, with D unclear. The CDR3 spans 15 residues. V was clipped by 1 base and J by 6 bases, with 14 bases between them. Germline V gene data show CDR1 as SGHDT and CDR2 as YYEEEE. CDR3 coding DNA: TGTGCCAGCAGCTTGCGCCAGGCCCGAACTCAGCCCCAGCATTTT. Translating it yields CASSLRQARTQPQHF.

The J gene is TRBJ1-1, the V gene TRBV5-1; D is undetermined. CDR3 length: 16 amino acids. Trimming stripped 1 base from V and 0 bases from J, with 13 bases between. The germline V gene encodes CDR1 SGHRS and CDR2 YFSETQ. CDR3 in amino acids: CASSLSGASVNTEAFF. In DNA form, the CDR3 reads TGCGCCAGCAGCTTGAGCGGCGCTTCAGTGAACACTGAAGCTTTCTTT.

This sequence joins TRBV11-3 and TRBJ1-2, with D possibly being TRBD1 (5 bases). This CDR3 spans 11 amino acids. Germline assignment: CDR1 SGHNT and CDR2 YENEEA. Trimming shortened V by 2 bases and J by 14 bases, and 12 bases separated the two germline ends. The CDR3 is CASSLWTPRTF. In DNA form, the CDR3 reads TGTGCCAGCAGCTTATGGACACCGAGGACCTTC.

The chain couples TRBV20-1 to TRBJ2-3; the D gene could be TRBD1 or TRBD2 (5 bases each). CDR1 is DFQATT, CDR2 SNEGSKA, per germline (reference sequence). The CDR3 has 16 amino acids. The V end lost 3 bases, the J end lost 2 bases, and 18 bases lay between the germline ends. The DNA for the CDR3 is TGCAGTGCTAGTTCAGCCGGGACCCGAACCACAGATACGCAGTATTTT. It specifies CSASSAGTRTTDTQYF.

This chain links TRBV7-8 with TRBJ1-2; 11 positions agree with TRBD1. The V segment lost 1 base and the J segment 3 bases; nucleotides outside the gene matches: 10. Germline V gene sequence: CDR1 SGHVS, CDR2 FQNEAQ. The CDR3 loop spans 18 amino acids. Here the CDR3 DNA reads TGTGCCAGCAGCTTAGGGTCTAGGACAGGGGGCATGGACTATGGCTACACCTTC. Translating it yields CASSLGSRTGGMDYGYTF.

The chain links TRBV4-2 to TRBJ1-4; 8 bases are shared with TRBD1. The CDR3 runs to 16 residues. Germline V lookup: CDR1 LGHNA, CDR2 YNFKEQ. V trimming: 0 bases; J trimming: 5 bases; junction bases outside the gene matches: 5. CDR3: CASSQETDRGNEKLFF. CDR3 nucleotides: TGTGCCAGCAGCCAAGAAACAGACAGGGGAAATGAAAAACTGTTTTTT.

This rearrangement joins TRBV6-6 to TRBJ1-3; D might be TRBD1 (5 bases). Trimming pared 6 bases from V and 4 bases from J, leaving 19 bases between. Germline V gives CDR1 MNHNY, CDR2 SVGAGI (reference sequence). The CDR3 is 16 amino acids. CDR3 DNA: TGTGCCAGCAGCCCCCCGGGAGGGGCGGACGGAAACACCATATATTTT. Translated: CASSPPGGADGNTIYF.

The chain employs TRBV29-1 and TRBJ1-2; 12 bases fit TRBD1. J gave up 8 bases and V 0 bases, and 10 bases lay outside the gene matches. The CDR3 is made up of 16 amino acids. The germline V gene encodes CDR1 SQVTM and CDR2 ANQGSEA. CDR3 nucleotides: TGCAGCGTTGAAGATCCCCTGGGACAGGGGGCTGAAGGCTACACCTTC. Its protein product is CSVEDPLGQGAEGYTF. The full variable domain, in which reference TRBV29-1 and TRBJ1-2 provide the parts outside the CDR3, is SAVISQKPSRDICQRGTSLTIQCQVDSQVTMMFWYRQQPGQSLTLIATANQGSEATYESGFVIDKFPISRPNLTFSTLTVSNMSPEDSSIYLCSVEDPLGQGAEGYTFGSGTRLTVV.

The CDR3 loop reads CASSHRDGYTF. As DNA, the CDR3 is TGTGCCAGCAGTCACAGGGATGGCTACACCTTC. V gene TRBV12-3 or TRBV12-4 combines with J gene TRBJ1-2, with a weak D call TRBD1 (6 bases). V was cut by 5 bases and J by 6 bases, with 7 bases left in between. This CDR3 has 11 residues.

The chain combines TRBV28 with TRBJ2-1; D possibly uses TRBD1 or TRBD2 (6 bases each). V lost 5 bases and J 9 bases, leaving 17 bases between the germline ends. The CDR3 loop spans 14 amino acids. CDR1 MDHEN and CDR2 SYDVKM come from the germline V gene. The CDR3 sequence: CASSVIWGAREQFF. The CDR3 DNA follows: TGTGCCAGCAGTGTTATATGGGGGGCACGTGAGCAGTTCTTC.

The chain combines TRBV6-5 with TRBJ2-1; TRBD1 agrees at 10 bases. Per germline, CDR1 MNHEY and CDR2 SVGAGI. The CDR3 runs 15 residues. The V segment lost 2 bases and the J segment 8 bases; nucleotides outside the gene matches: 6. CDR3 region: CASSYEWDRGHEQFF. CDR3 DNA: TGTGCCAGCAGTTACGAGTGGGACAGGGGACATGAGCAGTTCTTC.

This chain connects TRBV7-2 to TRBJ1-1; D perhaps matches TRBD1 (5 bases). CDR3 length equals 14 residues. In germline, CDR1 is SGHTA, CDR2 FQGNSA. Between the trimmed V and J ends, which lost 10 bases and 1 base, there was a span of 16 bases. Here the CDR3 reads CAIKRLRENTEAFF. For the CDR3, the DNA is TGTGCCATCAAAAGGCTCAGGGAGAACACTGAAGCTTTCTTT.

The genes are TRBV11-3 and TRBJ1-6, with D hard to call. V was shortened by 1 base and J by 8 bases, with 9 bases between the two germline ends. The CDR3 length is 14 residues. In germline, CDR1 is SGHNT, CDR2 YENEEA. Here the CDR3 DNA reads TGTGCCAGCAGCTTAGTGGGGTTGGATTCACCCCTCCACTTT. Translation gives CASSLVGLDSPLHF.

The chain has TRBV2 and TRBJ2-1; tentatively, D is TRBD2 (6 bases). V was cut by 5 bases and J by 10 bases, with 18 bases left in between. Germline V gives CDR1 SNHLY, CDR2 FYNNEI. CDR3 length equals 14 residues. The CDR3 loop is CASSRREIDPEQFF. The CDR3 DNA follows: TGTGCCAGCAGTAGGCGGGAAATCGACCCAGAGCAGTTCTTC. Filled out from reference TRBV2 and TRBJ2-1, the complete variable domain reads EPEVTQTPSHQVTQMGQEVILRCVPISNHLYFYWYRQILGQKVEFLVSFYNNEISEKSEIFDDQFSVERPDGSNFTLKIRSTKLEDSAMYFCASSRREIDPEQFFGPGTRLTVL.